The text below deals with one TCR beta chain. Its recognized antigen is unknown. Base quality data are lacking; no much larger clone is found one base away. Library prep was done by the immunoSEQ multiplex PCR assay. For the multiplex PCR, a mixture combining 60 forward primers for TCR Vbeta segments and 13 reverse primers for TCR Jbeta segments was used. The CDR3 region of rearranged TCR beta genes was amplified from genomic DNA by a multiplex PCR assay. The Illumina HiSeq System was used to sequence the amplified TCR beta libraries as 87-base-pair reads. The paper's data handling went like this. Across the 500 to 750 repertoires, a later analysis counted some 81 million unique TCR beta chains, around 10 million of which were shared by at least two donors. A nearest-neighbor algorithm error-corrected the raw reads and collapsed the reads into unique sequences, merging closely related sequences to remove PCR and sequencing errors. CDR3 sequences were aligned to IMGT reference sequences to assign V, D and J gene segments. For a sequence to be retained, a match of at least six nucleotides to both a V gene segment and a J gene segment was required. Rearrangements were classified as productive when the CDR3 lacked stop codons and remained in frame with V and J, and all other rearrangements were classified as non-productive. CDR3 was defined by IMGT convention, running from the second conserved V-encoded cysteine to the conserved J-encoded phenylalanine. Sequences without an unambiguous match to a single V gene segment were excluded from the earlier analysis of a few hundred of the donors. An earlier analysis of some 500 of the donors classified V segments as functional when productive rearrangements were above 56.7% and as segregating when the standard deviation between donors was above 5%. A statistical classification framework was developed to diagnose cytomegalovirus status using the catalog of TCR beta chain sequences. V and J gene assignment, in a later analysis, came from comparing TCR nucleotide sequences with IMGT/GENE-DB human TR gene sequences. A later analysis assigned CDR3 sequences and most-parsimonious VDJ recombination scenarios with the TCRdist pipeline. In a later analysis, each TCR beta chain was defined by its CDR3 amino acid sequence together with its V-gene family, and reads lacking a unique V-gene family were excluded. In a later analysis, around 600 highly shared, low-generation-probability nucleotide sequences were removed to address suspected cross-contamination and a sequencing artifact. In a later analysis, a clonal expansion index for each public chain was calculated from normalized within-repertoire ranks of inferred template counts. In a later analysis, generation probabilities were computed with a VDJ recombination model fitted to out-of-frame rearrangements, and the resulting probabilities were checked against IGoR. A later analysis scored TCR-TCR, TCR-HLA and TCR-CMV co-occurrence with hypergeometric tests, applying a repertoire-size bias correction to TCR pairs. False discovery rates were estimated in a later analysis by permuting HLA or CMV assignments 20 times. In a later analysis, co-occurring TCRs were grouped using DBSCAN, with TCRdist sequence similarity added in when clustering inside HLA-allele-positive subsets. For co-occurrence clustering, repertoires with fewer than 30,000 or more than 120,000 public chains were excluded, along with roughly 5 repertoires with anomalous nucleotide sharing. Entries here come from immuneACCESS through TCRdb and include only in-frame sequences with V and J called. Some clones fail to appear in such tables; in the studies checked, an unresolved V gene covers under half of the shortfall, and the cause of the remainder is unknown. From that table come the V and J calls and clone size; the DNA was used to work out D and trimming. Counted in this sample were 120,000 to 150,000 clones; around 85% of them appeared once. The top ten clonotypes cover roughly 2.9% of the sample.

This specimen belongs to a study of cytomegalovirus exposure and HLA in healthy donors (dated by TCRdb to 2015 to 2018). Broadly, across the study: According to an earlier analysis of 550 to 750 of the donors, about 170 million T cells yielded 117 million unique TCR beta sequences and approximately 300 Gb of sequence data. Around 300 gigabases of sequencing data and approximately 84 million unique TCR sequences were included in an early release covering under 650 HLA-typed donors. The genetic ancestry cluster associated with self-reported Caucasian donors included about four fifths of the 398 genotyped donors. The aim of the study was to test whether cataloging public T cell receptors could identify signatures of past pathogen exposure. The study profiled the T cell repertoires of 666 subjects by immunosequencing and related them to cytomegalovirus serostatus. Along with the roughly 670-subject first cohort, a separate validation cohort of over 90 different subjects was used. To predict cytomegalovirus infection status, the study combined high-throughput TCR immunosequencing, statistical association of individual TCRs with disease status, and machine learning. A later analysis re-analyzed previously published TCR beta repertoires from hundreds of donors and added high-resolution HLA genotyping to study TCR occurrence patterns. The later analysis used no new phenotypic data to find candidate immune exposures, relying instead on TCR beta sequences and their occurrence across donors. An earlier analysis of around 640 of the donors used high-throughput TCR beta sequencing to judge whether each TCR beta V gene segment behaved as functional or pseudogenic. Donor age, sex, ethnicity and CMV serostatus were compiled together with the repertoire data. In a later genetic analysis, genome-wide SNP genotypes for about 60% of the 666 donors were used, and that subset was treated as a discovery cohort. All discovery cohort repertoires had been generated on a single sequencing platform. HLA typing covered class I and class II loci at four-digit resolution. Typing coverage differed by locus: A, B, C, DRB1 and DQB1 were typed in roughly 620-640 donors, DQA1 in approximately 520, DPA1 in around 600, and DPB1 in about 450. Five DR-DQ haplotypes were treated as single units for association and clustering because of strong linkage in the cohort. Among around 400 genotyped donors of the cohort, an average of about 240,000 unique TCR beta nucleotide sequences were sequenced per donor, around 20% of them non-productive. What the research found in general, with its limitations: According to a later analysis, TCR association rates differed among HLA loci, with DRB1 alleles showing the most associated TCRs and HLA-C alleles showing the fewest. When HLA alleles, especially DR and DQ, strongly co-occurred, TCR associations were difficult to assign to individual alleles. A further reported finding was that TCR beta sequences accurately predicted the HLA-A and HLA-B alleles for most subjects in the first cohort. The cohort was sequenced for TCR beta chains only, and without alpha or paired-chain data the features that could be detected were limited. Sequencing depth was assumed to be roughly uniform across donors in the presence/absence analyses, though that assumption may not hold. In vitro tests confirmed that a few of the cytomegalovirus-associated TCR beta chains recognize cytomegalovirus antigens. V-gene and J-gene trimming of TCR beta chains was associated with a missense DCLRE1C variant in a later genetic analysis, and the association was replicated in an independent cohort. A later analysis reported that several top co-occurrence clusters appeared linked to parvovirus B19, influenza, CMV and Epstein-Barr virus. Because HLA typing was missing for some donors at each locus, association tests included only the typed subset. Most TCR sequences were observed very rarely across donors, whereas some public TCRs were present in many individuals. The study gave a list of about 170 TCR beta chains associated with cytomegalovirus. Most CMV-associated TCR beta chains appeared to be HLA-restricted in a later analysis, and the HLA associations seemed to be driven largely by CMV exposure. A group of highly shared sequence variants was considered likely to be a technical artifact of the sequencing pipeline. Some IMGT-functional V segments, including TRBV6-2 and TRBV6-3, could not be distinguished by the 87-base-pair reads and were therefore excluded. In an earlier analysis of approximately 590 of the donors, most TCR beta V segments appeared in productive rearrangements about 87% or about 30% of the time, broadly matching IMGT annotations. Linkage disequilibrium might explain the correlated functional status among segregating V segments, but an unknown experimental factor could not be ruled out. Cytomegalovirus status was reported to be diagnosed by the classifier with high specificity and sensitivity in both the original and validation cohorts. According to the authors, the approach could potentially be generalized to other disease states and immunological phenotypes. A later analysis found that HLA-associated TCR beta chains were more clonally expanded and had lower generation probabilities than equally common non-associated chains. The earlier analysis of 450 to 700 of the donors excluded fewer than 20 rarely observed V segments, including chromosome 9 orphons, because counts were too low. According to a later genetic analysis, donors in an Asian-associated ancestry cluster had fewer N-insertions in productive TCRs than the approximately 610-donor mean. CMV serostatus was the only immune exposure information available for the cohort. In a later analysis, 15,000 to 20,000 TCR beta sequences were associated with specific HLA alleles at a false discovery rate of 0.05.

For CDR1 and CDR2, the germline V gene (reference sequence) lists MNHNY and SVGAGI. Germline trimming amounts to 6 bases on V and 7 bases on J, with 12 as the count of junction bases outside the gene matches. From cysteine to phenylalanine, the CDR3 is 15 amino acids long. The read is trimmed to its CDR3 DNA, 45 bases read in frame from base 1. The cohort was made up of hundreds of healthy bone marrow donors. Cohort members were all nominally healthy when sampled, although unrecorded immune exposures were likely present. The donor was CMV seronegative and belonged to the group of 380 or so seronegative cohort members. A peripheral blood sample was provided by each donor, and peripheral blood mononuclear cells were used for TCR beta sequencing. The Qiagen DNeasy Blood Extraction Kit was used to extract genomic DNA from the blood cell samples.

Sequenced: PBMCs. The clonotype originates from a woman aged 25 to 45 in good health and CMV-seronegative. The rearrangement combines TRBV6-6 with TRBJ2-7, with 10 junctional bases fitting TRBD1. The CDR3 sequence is CASSPGTGALGEQYF. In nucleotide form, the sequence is TGTGCCAGCAGCCCCGGGACAGGGGCATTGGGGGAGCAGTACTTC.